These T cell receptor beta chains were read from a single sample in a study of post-analysis software for immune sequencing data. TCRdb recomputed calls from the PCR reads with MiXCR, one row per CDR3 protein. This table holds roughly 700,000 distinct CDR3 sequences, 30% found once. Sequenced sample: blood. All receptors come from a girl aged 5-17 years with multiple sclerosis. The CDR3 runs from the conserved cysteine through the conserved F or W. Each record gives: J gene, V gene, clone size, D gene, CDR3 protein, CDR3 DNA. D genes are given only for firm matches. Clone size is given for some rows only: seen once, a few or many times, or a class if the clone is expanded.

J: TRBJ2-1; V: TRBV29-1; size: few; D: .; CDR3: CSAQFSDLQFF; DNA: TGCAGCGCACAGTTTTCAGATCTCCAGTTCTTC
J: TRBJ1-5; V: TRBV12-3/TRBV12-4; size: few; D: .; CDR3: CATRVGNQPQHF; DNA: TGTGCCACCAGGGTGGGCAATCAGCCCCAGCATTTT
J: TRBJ2-7; V: TRBV2; size: few; D: .; CDR3: CASRVSEQYF; DNA: TGTGCCAGCAGGGTATCCGAGCAGTACTTC
J: TRBJ2-5; V: TRBV7-2; size: .; D: TRBD1; CDR3: CASSPQGDAVYNEQYF; DNA: TGTGCCAGCAGCCCGCAGGGGGACGCTGTTTACAATGAGCAGTACTTC
J: TRBJ2-7; V: TRBV6-2/TRBV6-3; size: few; D: .; CDR3: CASSYGQGFYEQYF; DNA: TGTGCCAGCAGTTACGGGCAGGGTTTCTACGAGCAGTACTTC
J: TRBJ2-7; V: TRBV14; size: few; D: .; CDR3: CASSQRGTAVYEQYF; DNA: TGTGCCAGCAGCCAACGCGGGACAGCTGTTTACGAGCAGTACTTC
J: TRBJ1-2; V: TRBV20-1; size: few; D: .; CDR3: CSASDGGTSRKYGYTF; DNA: TGCAGTGCTAGTGATGGAGGGACTTCTCGCAAGTATGGCTACACCTTC
J: TRBJ2-7; V: TRBV20-1; size: .; D: .; CDR3: CSARDLGSGSYEQYF; DNA: TGCAGTGCTAGAGATCTAGGTTCGGGATCCTACGAGCAGTACTTC
J: TRBJ2-7; V: TRBV9; size: .; D: .; CDR3: CASSPHGRSYEQYF; DNA: TGTGCCAGCAGCCCCCATGGAAGGAGTTACGAGCAGTACTTC
J: TRBJ1-1; V: TRBV2; size: .; D: .; CDR3: CASSDGGGWATEAFF; DNA: TGTGCCAGCAGTGATGGTGGGGGTTGGGCCACTGAAGCTTTCTTT
J: TRBJ2-7; V: TRBV28; size: few; D: TRBD2; CDR3: CASTPLAETYEQYF; DNA: TGTGCCAGCACCCCGCTAGCGGAAACCTACGAGCAGTACTTC
J: TRBJ2-5; V: TRBV20-1; size: many; D: .; CDR3: CSASTRMPGQETQYF; DNA: TGCAGTGCTAGCACTCGAATGCCAGGGCAAGAGACCCAGTACTTC
J: TRBJ1-2; V: TRBV20-1; size: .; D: .; CDR3: CSASLQGYGYTF; DNA: TGCAGTGCTAGTTTACAGGGATATGGCTACACCTTC
J: TRBJ2-1; V: TRBV20-1; size: .; D: TRBD2; CDR3: CSARKREVYNEQFF; DNA: TGCAGTGCTAGAAAGCGGGAGGTTTACAATGAGCAGTTCTTC
J: TRBJ1-1; V: TRBV19; size: few; D: .; CDR3: CASSMRGYTEAFF; DNA: TGTGCCAGTAGTATGAGAGGGTACACTGAAGCTTTCTTT
J: TRBJ2-1; V: TRBV7-9; size: .; D: .; CDR3: CASSLAGAVSYNEQFF; DNA: TGTGCCAGCAGCTTAGCAGGGGCGGTCAGCTACAATGAGCAGTTCTTC
J: TRBJ1-5; V: TRBV20-1; size: .; D: .; CDR3: CSARVVAVGNQPQHF; DNA: TGCAGTGCTAGGGTGGTGGCGGTTGGCAATCAGCCCCAGCATTTT
J: TRBJ2-7; V: TRBV4-1; size: few; D: .; CDR3: CASSPVRQAFYEQYF; DNA: TGCGCCAGCAGCCCCGTAAGGCAAGCTTTCTACGAGCAGTACTTC
J: TRBJ2-7; V: TRBV20-1; size: few; D: .; CDR3: CSATSDRSHEQYF; DNA: TGCAGTGCCACGTCCGACAGGTCCCACGAGCAGTACTTC
J: TRBJ2-1; V: TRBV20-1; size: .; D: .; CDR3: CSAARGPFF; DNA: TGCAGTGCGGCCAGAGGTCCGTTCTTC